Given below is one T cell receptor (beta chain) in context. The target antigen is unknown. CDR1 is MDHEN and CDR2 is SYDVKM in the germline V gene. After removal of 1 base from V and 0 bases from J, the junction contained 7 bases not matched to a gene. This CDR3 spans 19 amino acids. Prepared libraries of TCR beta cDNA carried unique molecular identifiers. MiXCR was run by TCRdb on the PCR reads, yielding one entry per CDR3 protein. The sample lists approximately 770,000 distinct CDR3 sequences, approximately 44% occurring once. These data are taken from a study of post-analysis software for immune sequencing data. Whole-study context: Relapsing-remitting, secondary progressive and progressive-relapsing forms of multiple sclerosis all featured among disease courses. The study's findings and limits: Samples prepared in the same batch strongly co-clustered by F measure. The study found TRBV5-6, TRBV5-1 and TRBV20-1 among a handful of TRBV segments more frequent in patients than controls.

This TCR was recovered from a girl between 5 and 17 years old with multiple sclerosis. Sequences were obtained from blood. The chain is built from TRBV28 and TRBJ2-6; TRBD1 agrees at 9 bases. The CDR3 loop is CASSLSGQGALSGANVLTF. The CDR3 DNA reads as TGTGCCAGCAGTTTATCGGGACAGGGAGCCCTCTCTGGGGCCAACGTCCTGACTTTC.